The 17 T cell receptor beta chains reported below all come from one sample, sequenced in a study of siplizumab effects on memory and regulatory T cells. Method: immunoSEQ multiplex PCR; TCRdb's copy keeps in-frame clones and lacks some. In the table there are some 100,000 clones, 90% to 95% of which are singletons. The sample was CD8+ T cells sorted from blood. Receptor source: a human donor in good health.

This chain links TRBV6-5 with TRBJ2-7, with a tentative D call TRBD1 (6 bases). Trimming stripped 6 bases from V and 2 bases from J, with 14 bases between. This CDR3 has 14 residues. Germline lookup yields CDR1 MNHEY and CDR2 SVGAGI. CDR3 residues: CASRSGTRTYEQYF. The CDR3 region has the DNA TGTGCCAGCAGGTCCGGGACAAGGACCTACGAGCAGTACTTC.

This clone came up a few times. The rearrangement links TRBV9 to TRBJ2-2; 11 bases map to TRBD1. This CDR3 has 16 amino acids. Germline V gives CDR1 SGDLS, CDR2 YYNGEE. The ends lost 4 bases at V and 6 bases at J; junction bases unmatched: 8. CDR3 amino acids: CASSFQGQGGPGELFF. The CDR3, as DNA: TGTGCCAGCAGCTTCCAGGGACAGGGGGGCCCCGGGGAGCTGTTTTTT. The whole variable domain, remainder taken from reference TRBV9 and TRBJ2-2, is DSGVTQTPKHLITATGQRVTLRCSPRSGDLSVYWYQQSLDQGLQFLIQYYNGEERAKGNILERFSAQQFPDLHSELNLSSLELGDSALYFCASSFQGQGGPGELFFGEGSRLTVL.

This clone was found once. At the DNA level, this CDR3 is encoded by other sequences in the same sample as well. The chain links TRBV7-8 to TRBJ2-7; D is perhaps TRBD1 (5 bases). Looked up from germline, CDR1 is SGHVS and CDR2 is FQNEAQ. The CDR3 consists of 13 residues. V shed 3 bases and J shed 3 bases, with 9 bases lying between them. CDR3 sequence: CASSLGQDYEQYF. The CDR3 region has the DNA TGTGCCAGCAGCTTGGGGCAGGACTACGAGCAGTACTTC. The variable domain in full, completed from reference TRBV7-8 and TRBJ2-7, reads GAGVSQSPRYKVAKRGQDVALRCDPISGHVSLFWYQQALGQGPEFLTYFQNEAQLDKSGLPSDRFFAERPEGSVSTLKIQRTQQEDSAVYLCASSLGQDYEQYFGPGTRLTVT.

This clone was recorded once. The CDR3 spells CASSDLGDREAFF. The CDR3 bases are TGTGCCAGTAGCGATCTCGGGGACCGAGAAGCTTTCTTT. The chain is built from TRBV19 and TRBJ1-1; D is possibly TRBD1 (5 bases). CDR3 size: 13 residues. The germline V and J ends were trimmed by 6 bases and 8 bases, with 16 bases remaining between them. Germline-derived CDR1 and CDR2 are LNHDA and SQIVND (reference sequence). Supplemented by reference TRBV19 and TRBJ1-1, the full variable domain reads DGGITQSPKYLFRKEGQNVTLSCEQNLNHDAMYWYRQDPGQGLRLIYYSQIVNDFQKGDIAEGYSVSREKKESFPLTVTSAQKNPTAFYLCASSDLGDREAFFGQGTRLTVV.

The chain uses TRBV11-2 and TRBJ2-1, with 11 bases matching TRBD1. This CDR3 comprises 14 residues. V dropped 6 bases and J dropped 2; count of bases not matched to a gene: 0. Germline values: CDR1 SGHAT, CDR2 FQNNGV. The CDR3 loop is CASRDRGPYNEQFF. In DNA form, the CDR3 reads TGTGCCAGCAGGGACAGGGGGCCCTACAATGAGCAGTTCTTC.

The chain combines TRBV5-1 with TRBJ1-6, with unresolved D. Germline V gene sequence: CDR1 SGHRS, CDR2 YFSETQ. Trimming left V 0 bases short and J 7 bases short, with 5 bases between. The CDR3 is 13 amino acids. CDR3 nucleotide sequence: TGCGCCAGCAGCTTGGCGGGGAATTCACCCCTCCACTTT. Its protein product is CASSLAGNSPLHF.

The chain carries TRBV6-5 and TRBJ2-1; 9 positions agree with TRBD1. Per the germline V gene, CDR1 is MNHEY and CDR2 is SVGAGI. The J segment lost 0 bases and the V segment lost 4 bases, leaving 1 base of the junction unmatched. The CDR3 runs to 15 residues. The DNA of the CDR3 is TGTGCCAGCAGTTTGACAGGGGGCTCCTACAATGAGCAGTTCTTC. It translates to CASSLTGGSYNEQFF.

The chain has TRBV4-1 and TRBJ2-5, with 11 bases that match TRBD2. This CDR3 is 16 amino acids long. Per germline, CDR1 MGHRA and CDR2 YSYEKL. The trim removed 4 bases at V and 1 base at J, leaving 5 bases unmatched. CDR3 sequence reads: CASSLLAGGRQETQYF. The CDR3 coding sequence is TGCGCCAGCAGCCTGCTAGCGGGGGGACGCCAAGAGACCCAGTACTTC.

In its sample, this clone was seen once. J is TRBJ2-1 and V is TRBV7-2; D could derive from TRBD1 or TRBD2 (5 bases each). Per the germline V gene, CDR1 is SGHTA and CDR2 is FQGNSA. This CDR3 has 15 residues. V was cut by 1 base and J by 2 bases, with 9 bases left in between. The CDR3 sequence is CASSLGGSTYNEQFF. In nucleotides, the CDR3 is TGTGCCAGCAGCTTAGGGGGGAGCACCTACAATGAGCAGTTCTTC.

This clone has just one count. The sample carries other DNA sequences with the same CDR3. The chain employs TRBV15 and TRBJ2-7; the match to TRBD1 covers 8 bases. Germline CDR1 reads LNHNV; CDR2 reads YYDKDF (reference sequence). The CDR3 spans 15 residues. The J segment lost 0 bases and the V segment lost 1 base, leaving 2 bases of the junction unmatched. The CDR3 loop reads CATSRGTGSSYEQYF. In DNA, the CDR3 is TGTGCCACCAGCAGAGGGACAGGGAGCTCCTACGAGCAGTACTTC.

This clone was recorded only once. The chain uses TRBV30 and TRBJ2-1, with D uncertain. CDR3 length equals 12 residues. The V gene lost 0 bases and the J gene lost 7 bases, with 7 bases spanning the gap. CDR1 GTSNPN and CDR2 SVGIG come from the germline V gene (reference sequence). The CDR3 DNA is TGTGCCTGGAGTGTAAATTGGAATGAGCAGTTCTTC. Encoded protein: CAWSVNWNEQFF.

The V and J genes are TRBV11-2 and TRBJ2-1; tentatively, D is TRBD2 (6 bases). The V and J ends lost 0 bases and 10 bases respectively, with 13 bases between them. The V gene's germline CDR1 is SGHAT and CDR2 FQNNGV. The CDR3 contains 14 residues. The CDR3 DNA sequence: TGTGCCAGCAGCTTAGAGGTCTGGGCGGGGGAGCAGTTCTTC. Protein product: CASSLEVWAGEQFF.

The rearrangement joins TRBV9 to TRBJ1-2; D ambiguous. This CDR3 is 15 amino acids long. Trimming cost V 0 bases and J 2 bases, with 11 bases left between them. Germline V gives CDR1 SGDLS, CDR2 YYNGEE. CDR3 sequence: CASSVEITANYGYTF. DNA of the CDR3: TGTGCCAGCAGCGTAGAGATTACAGCCAACTATGGCTACACCTTC.

CDR3 amino acids: CASSQGQAVNQPQHF. Written as DNA, the CDR3 is TGCGCCAGCAGCCAGGGACAGGCGGTAAATCAGCCCCAGCATTTT. The chain couples TRBV4-1 to TRBJ1-5; 8 nucleotides line up with TRBD1. V lost 3 bases, J lost 4 bases, and 5 bases stayed unmatched. In germline, CDR1 is MGHRA, CDR2 YSYEKL. The CDR3 covers 15 residues.

This chain links TRBV7-9 with TRBJ2-3; D perhaps matches TRBD2 (5 bases). The V gene's germline CDR1 is SEHNR and CDR2 FQNEAQ (reference sequence). This CDR3 has 13 residues. V gave up 7 bases and J gave up 2 bases, with 10 bases separating them. CDR3: CASTATITDTQYF. The CDR3 region has the DNA TGTGCCAGCACCGCGACTATCACAGATACGCAGTATTTT.

The V call is TRBV11-2, the J call TRBJ1-6; D ambiguous. Trimming pared 5 bases from V and 9 bases from J, leaving 17 bases between. CDR1 is SGHAT and CDR2 is FQNNGV in the germline V gene. The CDR3 loop spans 15 amino acids. In nucleotides, the CDR3 is TGTGCCAGCAGCCTCAATGTAGATACCTTTTCACCCCTCCACTTT. Its protein is CASSLNVDTFSPLHF.

This clone was seen once. The gene calls are TRBV4-3 and TRBJ1-2; no reliable D call. The ends were cut back, 1 base at V and 5 bases at J, with 8 bases in the middle. CDR1 is LGHNA, CDR2 YSLEER, per germline. This CDR3 is built from 13 residues. CDR3 sequence (DNA): TGCGCCAGCAGCCAAGTCCGGGGTTATGGCTACACCTTC. Amino acid sequence: CASSQVRGYGYTF.